Listed below are T cell receptor beta chains from one sample, sequenced in a study of shared clonotypes between healthy human individuals. Assay used: immunoSEQ multiplex PCR; TCRdb lists only in-frame clones, some missing. The sample consists of fewer than 2.5 million clones, 80% to 95% of them appearing once. The sample was naive CD4+ T cells from PBMCs. All receptors come from a man between 18 and 29 years old in good health. Some clones in this sample may be carry-over from other donors' samples. CDR3s include the opening cysteine and the closing phenylalanine or tryptophan. The D gene is left open where the match is weak. Size is omitted from some rows. Given values are once, few, many or a class for expanded clones.

V gene: TRBV14; clone size: once; J gene: TRBJ1-1; D gene: .; CDR3 protein: CASSQDTWGEAFF; CDR3 DNA: TGTGCCAGCAGCCAAGATACCTGGGGTGAAGCTTTCTTT
V gene: TRBV9; clone size: .; J gene: TRBJ1-2; D gene: TRBD1; CDR3 protein: CASSVGQGANYGYTF; CDR3 DNA: TGTGCCAGCAGCGTGGGACAGGGGGCGAACTATGGCTACACCTTC
V gene: TRBV7-9; clone size: .; J gene: TRBJ2-5; D gene: TRBD2; CDR3 protein: CASSLGGLAGEETQYF; CDR3 DNA: TGTGCCAGCAGCTTAGGAGGACTAGCGGGGGAAGAGACCCAGTACTTC
V gene: TRBV4-2; clone size: .; J gene: TRBJ2-2; D gene: .; CDR3 protein: CASSQAPGAVGELFF; CDR3 DNA: TGTGCCAGCAGCCAAGCCCCGGGGGCCGTCGGGGAGCTGTTTTTT
V gene: TRBV19; clone size: .; J gene: TRBJ1-2; D gene: TRBD1; CDR3 protein: CASSMGQGWAYGYTF; CDR3 DNA: TGTGCCAGTAGTATGGGACAGGGTTGGGCTTATGGCTACACCTTC
V gene: TRBV5-1; clone size: .; J gene: TRBJ1-1; D gene: .; CDR3 protein: CASSLPSSGGNTEAFF; CDR3 DNA: TGCGCCAGCAGCCTCCCGAGCTCGGGGGGTAACACTGAAGCTTTCTTT
V gene: TRBV11-3; clone size: .; J gene: TRBJ2-3; D gene: .; CDR3 protein: CASINPQYRDSYGGDTQYF; CDR3 DNA: TGTGCCAGCATCAACCCCCAGTATCGGGACTCCTACGGTGGGGATACGCAGTATTTT
V gene: TRBV2; clone size: .; J gene: TRBJ2-7; D gene: TRBD1; CDR3 protein: CASRGRQGPYEQYF; CDR3 DNA: TGTGCCAGCAGAGGAAGACAGGGGCCCTACGAGCAGTACTTC
V gene: TRBV7-6; clone size: .; J gene: TRBJ1-5; D gene: .; CDR3 protein: CASSLNGQPQHF; CDR3 DNA: TGTGCCAGCAGCTTAAACGGGCAGCCCCAGCATTTT
V gene: TRBV18; clone size: few; J gene: TRBJ1-1; D gene: .; CDR3 protein: CASSPSPGTGVEAFF; CDR3 DNA: TGTGCCAGCTCACCAAGTCCAGGGACGGGTGTTGAAGCTTTCTTT
V gene: TRBV11-3; clone size: .; J gene: TRBJ1-2; D gene: .; CDR3 protein: CASSAGDSGYTF; CDR3 DNA: TGTGCCAGCAGCGCGGGAGACAGCGGCTACACCTTC
V gene: TRBV29-1; clone size: .; J gene: TRBJ2-1; D gene: TRBD2; CDR3 protein: CSVSGRARNEQFF; CDR3 DNA: TGCAGCGTTAGCGGGAGGGCGCGCAATGAGCAGTTCTTC
V gene: TRBV15; clone size: once; J gene: TRBJ2-2; D gene: .; CDR3 protein: CATSILPGELFF; CDR3 DNA: TGTGCCACCAGCATCCTACCTGGGGAGCTGTTTTTT
V gene: TRBV7-2; clone size: few; J gene: TRBJ2-7; D gene: .; CDR3 protein: CASTPGSAGFYEQYF; CDR3 DNA: TGTGCCAGCACCCCGGGTAGCGCGGGTTTCTACGAGCAGTACTTC
V gene: TRBV7-2; clone size: .; J gene: TRBJ2-5; D gene: .; CDR3 protein: CASSPRMRETQYF; CDR3 DNA: TGTGCCAGCAGCCCGCGGATGAGGGAGACCCAGTACTTC
V gene: TRBV25-1; clone size: .; J gene: TRBJ1-1; D gene: .; CDR3 protein: CASSEYEGLNTEAFF; CDR3 DNA: TGTGCCAGCAGTGAATACGAGGGATTGAACACTGAAGCTTTCTTT
V gene: TRBV25-1; clone size: once; J gene: TRBJ2-5; D gene: TRBD2; CDR3 protein: CASSDQLGGVMETQYF; CDR3 DNA: TGTGCCAGCAGTGATCAACTCGGGGGGGTGATGGAGACCCAGTACTTC
V gene: TRBV6-5; clone size: .; J gene: TRBJ1-2; D gene: TRBD1; CDR3 protein: CASSQGTVNGYTF; CDR3 DNA: TGTGCCAGCAGCCAGGGGACAGTCAATGGGTACACCTTC
V gene: TRBV27; clone size: .; J gene: TRBJ2-7; D gene: .; CDR3 protein: CASSSRDSVEQYF; CDR3 DNA: TGTGCCAGCTCTTCCCGGGACTCCGTCGAGCAGTACTTC
V gene: TRBV2; clone size: once; J gene: TRBJ1-4; D gene: .; CDR3 protein: CASSRQQGRTNEKLFF; CDR3 DNA: TGTGCCAGCAGCCGTCAGCAGGGGAGAACTAATGAAAAACTGTTTTTT
V gene: TRBV2; clone size: once; J gene: TRBJ1-2; D gene: .; CDR3 protein: CASSLEVNYGYTF; CDR3 DNA: TGTGCCAGCTCCCTGGAGGTAAACTATGGCTACACCTTC
V gene: TRBV7-3; clone size: .; J gene: TRBJ2-2; D gene: TRBD2; CDR3 protein: CASSQLAGGQTGELFF; CDR3 DNA: TGTGCCAGCAGCCAACTAGCGGGAGGGCAGACCGGGGAGCTGTTTTTT
V gene: TRBV19; clone size: .; J gene: TRBJ2-7; D gene: .; CDR3 protein: CASSIVPGQTFYEQYF; CDR3 DNA: TGTGCCAGTAGTATAGTCCCTGGCCAGACCTTCTACGAGCAGTACTTC
V gene: TRBV6-5; clone size: .; J gene: TRBJ1-2; D gene: TRBD1; CDR3 protein: CASSQRTGTNYGYTF; CDR3 DNA: TGTGCCAGCAGCCAAAGGACAGGGACTAACTATGGCTACACCTTC
V gene: TRBV5-1; clone size: once; J gene: TRBJ2-7; D gene: .; CDR3 protein: CASSLEGPAQYF; CDR3 DNA: TGCGCCAGCAGCTTGGAAGGGCCCGCGCAGTACTTC
V gene: TRBV28; clone size: .; J gene: TRBJ2-5; D gene: .; CDR3 protein: CASSFGGSEGQETQYF; CDR3 DNA: TGTGCCAGCAGCTTCGGGGGTTCGGAGGGACAAGAGACCCAGTACTTC
V gene: TRBV5-1; clone size: once; J gene: TRBJ2-1; D gene: .; CDR3 protein: CASSFRGAYNEQFF; CDR3 DNA: TGCGCCAGCAGCTTTAGGGGGGCTTACAATGAGCAGTTCTTC
V gene: TRBV5-1; clone size: .; J gene: TRBJ2-1; D gene: TRBD2; CDR3 protein: CASSEWAGGPENEQFF; CDR3 DNA: TGCGCCAGCAGTGAGTGGGCGGGAGGGCCTGAAAATGAGCAGTTCTTC